Below are 29 T cell receptor beta chains sequenced from a single sample in a study of OX40 agonist ivuxolimab in advanced cancers. The method was immunoSEQ multiplex PCR; TCRdb's version includes in-frame clones alone and lacks a portion of them. The table includes roughly 100,000 clones, under 90% detected once. Sequencing was performed on CD4+ or CD8+ T cells sorted from blood, taken in a trial of the OX40 agonist ivuxolimab. All receptors come from an adult with an advanced solid tumor such as melanoma, head and neck, liver or kidney cancer.

Only one count was recorded for this clone. The chain has TRBV6-5 and TRBJ2-5; D call uncertain. Per the germline V gene, CDR1 is MNHEY and CDR2 is SVGAGI. The CDR3 covers 14 residues. V lost 0 bases and J lost 7, with 12 bases in between. CDR3: CASSYSRLTGTQYF. DNA of the CDR3: TGTGCCAGCAGTTACTCGAGGCTTACTGGGACCCAGTACTTC.

This clone was recorded only once. This sequence joins TRBV19 and TRBJ1-1, with 8 bases aligning to TRBD1. The V and J ends lost 5 bases and 10 bases, in that order; junction bases with no gene match: 15. Germline V gene lookup returns CDR1 LNHDA and CDR2 SQIVND (reference sequence). The CDR3 has 15 residues. Here the CDR3 DNA reads TGTGCCAGTAGTGACGACAGGGGAGTAGGGGGTAGAGCTTTCTTT. This codes for CASSDDRGVGGRAFF.

The DNA of the CDR3 is TGTGCCAGCAGCCCTAGGAGCGGGATTAAGCCTGAAGCTTTCTTT. This translates into CASSPRSGIKPEAFF. The chain has TRBV5-4 and TRBJ1-1; the D is unclear. Germline assignment: CDR1 SGHNT and CDR2 YYREEE (reference sequence). The CDR3 length is 15 residues. V gave up 4 bases and J gave up 6 bases, with 19 bases separating them. Based on the CDR3 plus reference TRBV5-4 and TRBJ1-1, the full variable domain is ETGVTQSPTHLIKTRGQQVTLRCSSQSGHNTVSWYQQALGQGPQFIFQYYREEENGRGNFPPRFSGLQFPNYSSELNVNALELDDSALYLCASSPRSGIKPEAFFGQGTRLTVV.

V and J are TRBV11-2 and TRBJ2-7; tentative D call: TRBD1 (5 bases). CDR1 is SGHAT, CDR2 FQNNGV, per germline. This CDR3 spans 14 amino acids. Trimming took 0 bases from V and 3 from J, leaving 9 bases between them. CDR3: CASSLDRERYEQYV. The CDR3 coding sequence is TGTGCCAGCAGCTTAGACAGGGAACGCTACGAGCAGTACGTC.

The chain combines TRBV4-1 with TRBJ2-5; the match to TRBD2 covers 12 bases. The CDR3 runs 16 residues. CDR1 and CDR2 from the germline V gene are MGHRA and YSYEKL. J was trimmed by 2 bases and V by 1 base; bases with no gene match: 2. The CDR3 DNA reads as TGCGCCAGCAGCCAAGGGGGACTAGCGGGTCAAGAGACCCAGTACTTC. Translation gives CASSQGGLAGQETQYF.

The V and J genes are TRBV5-1 and TRBJ1-1; perhaps TRBD1 as D (5 bases). Trimming left V 6 bases short and J 0 bases short, with 12 bases between. Germline CDR1 is SGHRS and CDR2 is YFSETQ. This CDR3 has 14 residues. The CDR3 DNA reads as TGCGCCAGCACCCAAGGGGATTTGAACACTGAAGCTTTCTTT. The encoded protein is CASTQGDLNTEAFF.

The V and J genes are TRBV5-8 and TRBJ1-6; D might be TRBD1 (5 bases). The CDR3 extends over 15 amino acids. Germline values: CDR1 SGHTS, CDR2 YDEGEE. V was trimmed by 0 bases and J by 6 bases, leaving 10 bases between them. Here the CDR3 DNA reads TGTGCCAGCAGCTTGGCCCCCGGGGGTAATTCACCCCTCCACTTT. Its protein product is CASSLAPGGNSPLHF.

With respect to this clone: One base away lies a much larger clone, so this may be a sequencing read error. V usage is TRBV7-2 and J usage is TRBJ1-1, with D uncertain. This CDR3 is built from 14 residues. Per germline, CDR1 SGHTA and CDR2 FQGNSA. Between the trimmed V and J ends, which lost 5 bases and 4 bases, there was a span of 14 bases. The CDR3 bases are TGTGCCAGCAGCCCCAAGGCTGGGATCACTGAAGCTTTCTTT. Translating gives CASSPKAGITEAFF.

This clone was seen a single time. The chain carries TRBV7-2 and TRBJ1-1; D may be TRBD1 (5 bases). V was shortened by 4 bases and J by 8 bases, with 11 bases between the two germline ends. The V gene's germline CDR1 is SGHTA and CDR2 FQGNSA. This CDR3 comprises 12 residues. CDR3 sequence (DNA): TGTGCCAGCAGCTCTACCGGGACGGAAGCTTTCTTT. The encoded protein is CASSSTGTEAFF.

V is TRBV5-4 and J is TRBJ2-1; 7 bases match TRBD2. Per the germline V gene, CDR1 is SGHNT and CDR2 is YYREEE (reference sequence). The V gene end was trimmed by 3 bases and the J gene end by 6 bases; junction bases not matched to a gene: 9. The CDR3 runs 15 residues. The CDR3 coding sequence is TGTGCCAGCAGCTCCGCGGGAGCCTTCAGCAATGAGCAGTTCTTC. It translates to CASSSAGAFSNEQFF.

The chain recombines TRBV7-9 with TRBJ1-1; D not resolved. CDR3 length: 13 amino acids. Per germline, CDR1 SEHNR and CDR2 FQNEAQ (reference sequence). V was cut by 5 bases and J by 1 base, with 8 bases left in between. The CDR3 nucleotides are TGTGCCAGCAGCGCTCCCTCGAACACTGAAGCTTTCTTT. Translation: CASSAPSNTEAFF. The whole variable domain, remainder taken from reference TRBV7-9 and TRBJ1-1, is DTGVSQNPRHKITKRGQNVTFRCDPISEHNRLYWYRQTLGQGPEFLTYFQNEAQLEKSRLLSDRFSAERPKGSFSTLEIQRTEQGDSAMYLCASSAPSNTEAFFGQGTRLTVV.

The V call is TRBV14, the J call TRBJ2-2; tentative D call: TRBD1 (6 bases). Trimming shortened V by 5 bases and J by 1 base, and 11 bases separated the two germline ends. Germline lookup yields CDR1 SGHDN and CDR2 FVKESK. The CDR3 extends over 15 amino acids. The DNA of the CDR3 is TGTGCCAGCAGCTACGGACAGAAGAACACCGGGGAGCTGTTTTTT. Translating it yields CASSYGQKNTGELFF.

This chain connects TRBV2 to TRBJ1-2, with D perhaps TRBD1 (5 bases). Per germline, CDR1 SNHLY and CDR2 FYNNEI. This CDR3 is built from 14 residues. V lost 1 base, J lost 4 bases, and 10 bases lay in between. DNA for the CDR3: TGTGCCAGCAGTGAAGAATGGGGGAGCTATGGCTACACCTTC. This sequence encodes CASSEEWGSYGYTF.

This chain connects TRBV28 to TRBJ1-4, with 7 bases aligning to TRBD1. Per germline, CDR1 MDHEN and CDR2 SYDVKM. After removal of 4 bases from V and 8 bases from J, the junction contained 7 bases not matched to a gene. The CDR3 loop spans 14 amino acids. CDR3 DNA: TGTGCCAGCAGTTGGGACAGCCGGAGGGAAAAACTGTTTTTT. Its protein is CASSWDSRREKLFF.

The chain combines TRBV6-5 with TRBJ2-3; D possibly matches TRBD1 or TRBD2 (5 bases each). This CDR3 contains 16 residues. CDR1 and CDR2 from the germline V gene are MNHEY and SVGAGI. The V end was cut by 2 bases, the J end by 6 bases, with 18 bases between. The CDR3 DNA reads TGTGCCAGCAGTTACACCGGGACCCCGCCTTGGGATACGCAGTATTTT. It codes for CASSYTGTPPWDTQYF.

This clone turned up a few times. Other DNA sequences in the same sample also yield this CDR3. The chain employs TRBV7-3 and TRBJ2-2; possible D gene TRBD1, 5 bases. The CDR3 is made up of 13 amino acids. The ends were cut back, 3 bases at V and 5 bases at J, with 7 bases in the middle. Germline V gene lookup returns CDR1 SGHTA and CDR2 FQGTGA. CDR3 DNA: TGTGCCAGCAGCTTCAAGGGGACCGGGGAGCTGTTTTTT. It is translated as CASSFKGTGELFF.

The rearrangement uses TRBV19 and TRBJ1-4, with D unclear. The CDR3 runs to 17 residues. The V end was cut by 1 base, the J end by 4 bases, with 16 bases between. CDR1 and CDR2 from the germline V gene are LNHDA and SQIVND (reference sequence). CDR3 residues: CASSIGRPGRDNEKLFF. CDR3 in DNA: TGTGCCAGTAGTATAGGCCGTCCGGGGAGAGATAATGAAAAACTGTTTTTT. The complete variable domain, with remaining parts taken from reference TRBV19 and TRBJ1-4, reads DGGITQSPKYLFRKEGQNVTLSCEQNLNHDAMYWYRQDPGQGLRLIYYSQIVNDFQKGDIAEGYSVSREKKESFPLTVTSAQKNPTAFYLCASSIGRPGRDNEKLFFGSGTQLSVL.

V usage is TRBV12-5 and J usage is TRBJ2-1; D unclear. The V end was cut by 6 bases, the J end by 0 bases, with 12 bases between. This CDR3 has 15 amino acids. CDR1 and CDR2 (germline): LGHNT, FRNRAP. CDR3 sequence: CASGNARSSYNEQFF. The CDR3 bases are TGTGCTAGTGGGAACGCAAGGAGCTCCTACAATGAGCAGTTCTTC.

The V gene is TRBV2, the J gene TRBJ1-3; D is uncertain. Per germline, CDR1 SNHLY and CDR2 FYNNEI. Trimming took off 6 bases at V and 2 bases at J, with 5 bases between the two ends. The CDR3 spans 12 residues. The CDR3 DNA is TGTGCCAGCAGCAGTACTGGAAACACCATATATTTT. The encoded protein is CASSSTGNTIYF.

This clone was found once. The chain links TRBV19 to TRBJ1-2; D remains unclear. V gave up 6 bases and J gave up 0 bases, with 8 bases separating them. This CDR3 contains 13 residues. CDR1 and CDR2 (germline): LNHDA, SQIVND (reference sequence). CDR3 bases: TGTGCCAGTAGGCGGGAGACTAACTATGGCTACACCTTC. This codes for CASRRETNYGYTF.

The chain employs TRBV9 and TRBJ1-4; D ambiguous. The CDR3 has 14 amino acids. Germline CDR1 and CDR2: SGDLS and YYNGEE. Trimming took off 0 bases at V and 4 bases at J, with 7 bases between the two ends. Here the CDR3 DNA reads TGTGCCAGCAGCGTAGGCAGCTATAATGAAAAACTGTTTTTT. Residues: CASSVGSYNEKLFF.

This clone was found once. This rearrangement joins TRBV5-6 to TRBJ1-4, with D tentatively TRBD1 (6 bases). Germline V gives CDR1 SGHDT, CDR2 YYEEEE. The CDR3 is 13 amino acids. With 0 bases removed from V and 11 bases from J, the gap between germline ends came to 11 bases. CDR3 nucleotides: TGTGCCAGCAGCTTGGTCAGGGGCGGCAAACTGTTTTTT. Translation: CASSLVRGGKLFF.

The gene calls are TRBV19 and TRBJ2-3, with a tentative D call TRBD2 (6 bases). V was pared by 0 bases and J by 0 bases, with 10 bases between. This CDR3 is 16 amino acids long. The germline gives CDR1 LNHDA, CDR2 SQIVND (reference sequence). The chain's CDR3 is CASSIDLAGSTDTQYF. The DNA for the CDR3 is TGTGCCAGTAGTATAGATCTCGCGGGGAGCACAGATACGCAGTATTTT.

The chain links TRBV6-6 to TRBJ2-2; TRBD2 is a possible D gene (6 bases). V shed 2 bases and J shed 5 bases, with 9 bases lying between them. The CDR3 covers 14 residues. Per germline, CDR1 MNHNY and CDR2 SVGAGI (reference sequence). The CDR3 protein is CASSYPGLTGELFF. CDR3 DNA: TGTGCCAGCAGTTACCCGGGACTGACCGGGGAGCTGTTTTTT.

This clone was seen more than once but under ten times. This chain uses TRBV4-3 with TRBJ1-6; D unclear. The CDR3 contains 14 residues. Germline-derived CDR1 and CDR2 are LGHNA and YSLEER. V lost 0 bases and J lost 8, with 8 bases in between. CDR3 sequence reads: CASSQDLRDSPLHF. The CDR3 DNA follows: TGCGCCAGCAGCCAAGATCTAAGGGATTCACCCCTCCACTTT.

The gene calls are TRBV4-2 and TRBJ2-1; 10 bases line up with TRBD2. From germline, CDR1 is LGHNA and CDR2 YNFKEQ. This CDR3 is built from 20 residues. V lost 1 base to trimming and J lost 7 bases; unmatched junction nucleotides: 19. CDR3 residues: CASSQVEGIAGGPGRNEQFF. CDR3 sequence (DNA): TGTGCCAGCAGCCAAGTTGAGGGAATAGCGGGGGGTCCGGGACGGAATGAGCAGTTCTTC.

The genes are TRBV18 and TRBJ2-7; 7 positions match TRBD2. The V gene's germline CDR1 is KGHSH and CDR2 LQKENI. The trim removed 6 bases at V and 6 bases at J, leaving 8 bases unmatched. The CDR3 length is 13 residues. Here the CDR3 reads CASSPGGRGEQYV. The CDR3 DNA reads as TGTGCCAGCTCTCCGGGGGGAAGAGGCGAGCAGTACGTC.

The J gene is TRBJ2-7, the V gene TRBV19; D perhaps matches TRBD1 (6 bases). The V end lost 4 bases, the J end lost 0 bases, and 10 bases lay between the germline ends. Germline CDR1 LNHDA, CDR2 SQIVND (reference sequence). CDR3 length: 14 amino acids. The CDR3 protein is CASSRQEISYEQYF. In DNA, the CDR3 is TGTGCCAGTAGTAGACAGGAGATCTCCTACGAGCAGTACTTC.

The V call is TRBV9, the J call TRBJ1-4; maybe TRBD1 (5 bases). The CDR3 has 15 amino acids. The germline gives CDR1 SGDLS, CDR2 YYNGEE. Trimming stripped 4 bases from V and 3 bases from J, with 13 bases between. This chain's CDR3 is CASSPLGTSNEKLFF. CDR3 DNA: TGTGCCAGCAGCCCTCTCGGGACCTCTAATGAAAAACTGTTTTTT.